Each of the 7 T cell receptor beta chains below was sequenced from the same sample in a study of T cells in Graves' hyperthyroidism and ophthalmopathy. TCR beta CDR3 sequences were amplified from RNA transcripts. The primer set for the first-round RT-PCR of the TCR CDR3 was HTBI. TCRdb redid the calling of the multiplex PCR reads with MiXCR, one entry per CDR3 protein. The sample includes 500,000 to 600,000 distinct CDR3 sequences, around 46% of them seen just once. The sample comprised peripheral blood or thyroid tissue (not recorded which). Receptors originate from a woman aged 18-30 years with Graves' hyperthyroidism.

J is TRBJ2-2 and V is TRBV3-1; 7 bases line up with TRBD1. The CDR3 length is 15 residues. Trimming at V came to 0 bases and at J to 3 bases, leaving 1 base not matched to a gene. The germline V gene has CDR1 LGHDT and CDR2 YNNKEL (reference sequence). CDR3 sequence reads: CASSQEQGDTGELFF. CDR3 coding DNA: TGTGCCAGCAGCCAAGAGCAGGGGGACACCGGGGAGCTGTTTTTT.

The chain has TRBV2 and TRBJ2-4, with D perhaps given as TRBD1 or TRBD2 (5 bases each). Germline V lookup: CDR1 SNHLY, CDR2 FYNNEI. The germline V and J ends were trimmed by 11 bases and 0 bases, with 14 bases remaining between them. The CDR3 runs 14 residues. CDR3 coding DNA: TGTGCCCAGAGAGGGGAACTAGCCAAAAACATTCAGTACTTC. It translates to CAQRGELAKNIQYF.

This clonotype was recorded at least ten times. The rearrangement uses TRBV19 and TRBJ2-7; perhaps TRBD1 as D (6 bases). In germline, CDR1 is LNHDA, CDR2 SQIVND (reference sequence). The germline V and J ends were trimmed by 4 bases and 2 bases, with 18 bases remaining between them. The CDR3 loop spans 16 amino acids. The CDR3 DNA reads TGTGCCAGTAGTACCCGGGACACCGCAAGAGCCTACGAGCAGTACTTC. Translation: CASSTRDTARAYEQYF.

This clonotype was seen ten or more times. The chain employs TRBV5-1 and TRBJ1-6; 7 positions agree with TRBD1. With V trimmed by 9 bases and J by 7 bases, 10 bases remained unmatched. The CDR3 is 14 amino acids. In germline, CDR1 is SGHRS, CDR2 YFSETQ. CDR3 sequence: CATGPGTANSPLHF. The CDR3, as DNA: TGCGCCACCGGACCCGGGACAGCCAATTCACCCCTCCACTTT.

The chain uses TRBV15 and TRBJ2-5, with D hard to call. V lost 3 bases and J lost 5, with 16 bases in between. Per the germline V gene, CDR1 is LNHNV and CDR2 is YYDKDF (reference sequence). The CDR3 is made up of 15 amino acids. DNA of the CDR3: TGTGCCACCAGCAGCGCACAGACGGTGGGGGAGACCCAGTACTTC. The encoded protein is CATSSAQTVGETQYF.

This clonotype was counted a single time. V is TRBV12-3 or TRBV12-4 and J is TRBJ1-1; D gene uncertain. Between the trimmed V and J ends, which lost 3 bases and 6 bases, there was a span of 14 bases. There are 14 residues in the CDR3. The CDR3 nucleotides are TGTGCCAGCAGTTTGGGTTCGGGATTATCTGAAGCTTTCTTT. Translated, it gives CASSLGSGLSEAFF.

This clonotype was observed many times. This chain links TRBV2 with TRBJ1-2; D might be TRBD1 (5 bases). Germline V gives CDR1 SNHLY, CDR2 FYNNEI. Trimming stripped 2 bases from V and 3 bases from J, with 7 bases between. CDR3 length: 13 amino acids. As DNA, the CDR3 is TGTGCCAGCAGTGAAACCAGGGACTATGGCTACACCTTC. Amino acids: CASSETRDYGYTF. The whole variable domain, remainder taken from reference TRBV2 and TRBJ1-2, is EPEVTQTPSHQVTQMGQEVILRCVPISNHLYFYWYRQILGQKVEFLVSFYNNEISEKSEIFDDQFSVERPDGSNFTLKIRSTKLEDSAMYFCASSETRDYGYTFGSGTRLTVV.